There are a few counts of the clone carrying this T cell receptor beta chain. This sample was taken from a study of blood T cell repertoires in COVID-19. The assay was immunoSEQ multiplex PCR, and TCRdb's table has in-frame clones only and misses some. The data hold 250,000 to 300,000 clones, with 80% to 90% observed a single time. Input material: peripheral blood. This TCR came from a woman in her 70s with acute or convalescent COVID-19.

For the CDR3, the DNA is TGCGCCAGCAGCTTGGAAGGGACAGGTGCCTACGAGCAGTACTTC. This translates into CASSLEGTGAYEQYF. The V gene is TRBV5-1, the J gene TRBJ2-7, with TRBD1 matching over 8 bases. CDR3 size: 15 residues. J lost 2 bases, V lost 0 bases, and 4 bases had no gene match. CDR1 and CDR2 (germline): SGHRS, YFSETQ.